This section outlines one T cell receptor (beta chain) sequence together with its context. In the original processing: It was from reference gene primer amplification that nucleated cell counts were estimated. Sequenced by immunoSEQ multiplex PCR; TCRdb stores in-frame clones only, minus some. Clone size and the V and J calls come from that table; the DNA yielded D and trimming. The repertoire holds 150,000 or so clones, with approximately 87% as singletons. This entry comes from a study of blood T cell repertoires in COVID-19. About the study: Samples came from the United States, Italy and Spain, spanning acute and convalescent COVID-19.

Trimming took 1 base from V and 1 from J; bases not matched to a gene: 6. The CDR3 is 19 amino acids. Germline V gene lookup returns CDR1 LGHNA and CDR2 YNFKEQ. The chain uses TRBV4-2 and TRBJ2-1, with 14 bases aligning to TRBD2. Material: peripheral blood. The sequence was collected from a man older than 75 with acute or convalescent COVID-19. CDR3 nucleotide sequence: TGTGCCAGCAGCCAAGCCGGGACTAGCGGGAGCCAATCCTACAATGAGCAGTTCTTC. Translation gives CASSQAGTSGSQSYNEQFF.